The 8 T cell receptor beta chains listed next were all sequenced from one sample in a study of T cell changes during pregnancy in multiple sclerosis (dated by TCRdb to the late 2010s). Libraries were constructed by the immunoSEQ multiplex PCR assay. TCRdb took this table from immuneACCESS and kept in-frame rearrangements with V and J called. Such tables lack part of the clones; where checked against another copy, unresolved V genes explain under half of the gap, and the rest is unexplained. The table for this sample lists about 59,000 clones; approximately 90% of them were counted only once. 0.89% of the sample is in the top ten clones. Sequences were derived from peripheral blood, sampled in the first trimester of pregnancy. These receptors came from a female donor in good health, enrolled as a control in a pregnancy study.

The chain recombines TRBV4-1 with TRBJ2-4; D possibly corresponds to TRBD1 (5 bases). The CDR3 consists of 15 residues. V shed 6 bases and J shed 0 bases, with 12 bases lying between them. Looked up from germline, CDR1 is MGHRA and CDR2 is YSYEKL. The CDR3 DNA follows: TGCGCCAGCAGTCCCGGACAACTAGCCAAAAACATTCAGTACTTC. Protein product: CASSPGQLAKNIQYF.

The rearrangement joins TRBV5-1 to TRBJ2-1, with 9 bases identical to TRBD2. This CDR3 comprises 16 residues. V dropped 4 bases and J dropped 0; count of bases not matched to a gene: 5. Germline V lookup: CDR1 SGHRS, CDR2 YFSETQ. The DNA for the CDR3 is TGCGCCAGCAGCCCGAGCGGGGGGAGCTCCTACAATGAGCAGTTCTTC. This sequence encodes CASSPSGGSSYNEQFF.

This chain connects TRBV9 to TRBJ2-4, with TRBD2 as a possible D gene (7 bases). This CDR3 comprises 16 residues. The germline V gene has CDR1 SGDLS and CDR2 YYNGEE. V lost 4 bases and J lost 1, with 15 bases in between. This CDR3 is CASSLFGGAAKNIQYF. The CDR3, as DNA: TGTGCCAGCAGCCTGTTTGGGGGGGCCGCCAAAAACATTCAGTACTTC. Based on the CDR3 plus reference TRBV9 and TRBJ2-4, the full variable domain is DSGVTQTPKHLITATGQRVTLRCSPRSGDLSVYWYQQSLDQGLQFLIQYYNGEERAKGNILERFSAQQFPDLHSELNLSSLELGDSALYFCASSLFGGAAKNIQYFGAGTRLSVL.

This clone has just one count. CDR3 protein: CASSPPQGTPSEAFF. The CDR3 DNA reads TGTGCCAGCAGCCCCCCCCAGGGGACCCCTTCTGAAGCTTTCTTT. The V gene is TRBV5-4, the J gene TRBJ1-1, with a tentative D call TRBD1 (6 bases). The CDR3 is 15 amino acids. V lost 4 bases, J lost 6 bases, and 19 bases lay in between. Germline CDR1 is SGHNT and CDR2 is YYREEE (reference sequence).

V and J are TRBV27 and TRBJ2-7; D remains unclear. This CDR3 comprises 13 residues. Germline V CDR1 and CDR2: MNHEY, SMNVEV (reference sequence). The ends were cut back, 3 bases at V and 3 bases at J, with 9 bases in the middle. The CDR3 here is CASSFLADYEQYF. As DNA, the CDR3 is TGTGCCAGCAGTTTTTTGGCGGACTACGAGCAGTACTTC.

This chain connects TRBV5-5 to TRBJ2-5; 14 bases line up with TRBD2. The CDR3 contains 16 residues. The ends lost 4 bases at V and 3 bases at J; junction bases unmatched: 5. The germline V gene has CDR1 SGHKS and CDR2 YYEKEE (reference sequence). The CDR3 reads CASSHPGLAGEETQYF. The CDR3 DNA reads TGTGCCAGCAGCCATCCGGGACTAGCGGGGGAAGAGACCCAGTACTTC.

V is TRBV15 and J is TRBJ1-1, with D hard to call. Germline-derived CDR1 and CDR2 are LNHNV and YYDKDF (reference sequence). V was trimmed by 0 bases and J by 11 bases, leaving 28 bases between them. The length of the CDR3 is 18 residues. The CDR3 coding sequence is TGTGCCACCAGCAGAGATGCTAAAGGAGGGCTCGGATCCGAGGAGGCTTTCTTT. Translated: CATSRDAKGGLGSEEAFF.

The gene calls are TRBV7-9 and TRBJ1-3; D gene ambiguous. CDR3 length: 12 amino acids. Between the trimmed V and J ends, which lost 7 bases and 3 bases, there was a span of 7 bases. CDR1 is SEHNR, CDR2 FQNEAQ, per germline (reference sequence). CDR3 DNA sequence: TGTGCCAGCACCCTAAATGGAAACACCATATATTTT. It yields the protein CASTLNGNTIYF.